Presented here are 15 T cell receptor beta chains from one specimen sequenced in a study of T cells in lung cancer brain metastases. Clones were read by immunoSEQ multiplex PCR, and TCRdb kept only the in-frame ones, dropping some. The data show some 5,900 clones, over 65% seen once. The sample taken for sequencing was tumor tissue from a brain metastasis. These TCRs come from a man aged 50-60 years with non-small cell lung cancer that had spread to the brain.

This clone was recorded a few times. This rearrangement joins TRBV5-1 to TRBJ1-1, with 10 bases matching TRBD1. The junction had 8 bases not matched to a gene; V was cut back by 6 bases and J by 6 bases. The CDR3 contains 14 residues. Germline-derived CDR1 and CDR2 are SGHRS and YFSETQ. The CDR3: CASTWTGGTSEAFF. In DNA, the CDR3 is TGCGCCAGCACTTGGACAGGGGGTACTTCTGAAGCTTTCTTT.

The V and J genes are TRBV9 and TRBJ1-2; D remains unclear. Germline V gives CDR1 SGDLS, CDR2 YYNGEE. The CDR3 spans 14 residues. Trimming stripped 0 bases from V and 7 bases from J, with 13 bases between. The CDR3 bases are TGTGCCAGCAGCGTAGGAGACTTAATCGGTGGCTACACCTTC. It yields the protein CASSVGDLIGGYTF.

The chain recombines TRBV30 with TRBJ1-3, with D unclear. Germline CDR1 is GTSNPN and CDR2 is SVGIG (reference sequence). V lost 4 bases, J lost 1 base, and 5 bases lay in between. This CDR3 is 12 amino acids long. The CDR3: CAWKRSGNTIYF. CDR3 bases: TGTGCCTGGAAAAGGTCTGGAAACACCATATATTTT.

CDR3 loop: CASRNSDGGSNQPQHF. In DNA, the CDR3 is TGTGCCAGCAGAAACTCGGACGGCGGTAGCAATCAGCCCCAGCATTTT. This chain uses TRBV6-6 with TRBJ1-5; D not resolved. Trimming took 6 bases from V and 0 from J, leaving 15 bases between them. Germline V gene lookup returns CDR1 MNHNY and CDR2 SVGAGI (reference sequence). The CDR3 consists of 16 residues.

This clone was seen only once. The rearrangement joins TRBV6-6 to TRBJ2-3; the D gene is possibly TRBD2 (6 bases). Trimming stripped 5 bases from V and 1 base from J, with 13 bases between. Germline values: CDR1 MNHNY, CDR2 SVGAGI (reference sequence). This CDR3 has 15 residues. The CDR3 here is CASSDAGPGTDTQYF. DNA of the CDR3: TGTGCCAGCAGTGACGCGGGGCCTGGCACAGATACGCAGTATTTT.

This chain uses TRBV10-3 with TRBJ2-7, with 14 bases aligning to TRBD2. Germline V gene sequence: CDR1 ENHRY, CDR2 SYGVKD. The CDR3 is made up of 15 amino acids. The ends lost 6 bases at V and 3 bases at J; junction bases unmatched: 4. The CDR3 DNA reads as TGTGCCATCAGCCGGACTAGCGGGGGGTTCTACGAGCAGTACTTC. Amino acid sequence: CAISRTSGGFYEQYF.

This clone showed up just a few times. This rearrangement joins TRBV19 to TRBJ1-2, with TRBD1 as a possible D gene (6 bases). The CDR3 runs 15 residues. Germline-derived CDR1 and CDR2 are LNHDA and SQIVND (reference sequence). Trimming removed 8 bases from V and 2 bases from J, with 18 bases in between. The CDR3: CASAWGGGTNYGYTF. In DNA form, the CDR3 reads TGTGCCAGTGCTTGGGGAGGGGGAACGAACTATGGCTACACCTTC.

The V and J genes are TRBV27 and TRBJ1-2; TRBD1 is a possible D gene (5 bases). Trimming removed 3 bases from V and 7 bases from J, with 21 bases in between. In germline, CDR1 is MNHEY, CDR2 SMNVEV (reference sequence). The CDR3 consists of 16 residues. The CDR3 region is CASSFVGGRSRSGYTF. DNA of the CDR3: TGTGCCAGCAGTTTCGTGGGGGGGAGGTCTAGAAGTGGCTACACCTTC.

The chain recombines TRBV9 with TRBJ2-7; 8 bases align to TRBD1. CDR1 and CDR2 (germline): SGDLS, YYNGEE. Trimming cost V 0 bases and J 1 base; bases outside gene matches: 18. This CDR3 comprises 20 residues. DNA for the CDR3: TGTGCCAGCAGCGTAGATAACTGGGACAGGCGAATCTTTTCATCCTACGAGCAGTACTTC. This gives the protein CASSVDNWDRRIFSSYEQYF.

The CDR3 loop is CASIAGGTEAFF. The CDR3 DNA reads TGTGCCAGTATTGCAGGGGGGACTGAAGCTTTCTTT. This chain joins TRBV19 and TRBJ1-1, with 7 bases matching TRBD1. The CDR3 length is 12 residues. V dropped 7 bases and J dropped 5; count of bases not matched to a gene: 4. The germline gives CDR1 LNHDA, CDR2 SQIVND (reference sequence).

V usage is TRBV29-1 and J usage is TRBJ2-2; D may match TRBD1 or TRBD2 (6 bases each). The CDR3 consists of 14 residues. From germline, CDR1 is SQVTM and CDR2 ANQGSEA. Trimming took 7 bases from V and 5 from J, leaving 17 bases between them. CDR3 DNA: TGCAGCGCCGCAGGGGTGGGGGGAACCGGGGAGCTGTTTTTT. Its translation: CSAAGVGGTGELFF.

The chain recombines TRBV7-2 with TRBJ1-2, with 7 bases matching TRBD1. Germline V gene lookup returns CDR1 SGHTA and CDR2 FQGNSA. V trimming: 5 bases; J trimming: 6 bases; junction bases outside the gene matches: 6. The CDR3 covers 13 residues. CDR3 region: CASSATGSNGYTF. DNA of the CDR3: TGTGCCAGCAGCGCGACAGGGTCGAATGGCTACACCTTC.

This clone was recorded only once. J is TRBJ2-7 and V is TRBV4-2; no clear D. The CDR3 is 13 amino acids. Between the trimmed V and J ends, which lost 4 bases and 3 bases, there was a span of 10 bases. Germline CDR1 LGHNA, CDR2 YNFKEQ. The CDR3 spells CASSPPDRYEQYF. As DNA, the CDR3 is TGTGCCAGCAGCCCCCCGGATCGCTACGAGCAGTACTTC.

The genes are TRBV29-1 and TRBJ1-2; 7 bases fit TRBD1. The CDR3 has 15 amino acids. Germline V CDR1 and CDR2: SQVTM, ANQGSEA. V gave up 0 bases and J gave up 4 bases; unmatched junction bases: 8. CDR3 sequence (DNA): TGCAGCGTTGAAGAGGGTAGCAGGGGGGCCTATGGCTACACCTTC. This translates into CSVEEGSRGAYGYTF.

This rearrangement joins TRBV18 to TRBJ2-7, with 10 bases fitting TRBD1. Per germline, CDR1 KGHSH and CDR2 LQKENI. V shed 7 bases and J 5 bases; nucleotides not matched to a gene: 11. This CDR3 spans 15 amino acids. The CDR3 nucleotides are TGTGCCAGCTTAAACCGACAGGGGGCTACCGACGAGCAGTACTTC. Translation: CASLNRQGATDEQYF. The entire variable domain, with the rest obtained from reference TRBV18 and TRBJ2-7, is as follows: NAGVMQNPRHLVRRRGQEARLRCSPMKGHSHVYWYRQLPEEGLKFMVYLQKENIIDESGMPKERFSAEFPKEGPSILRIQQVVRGDSAAYFCASLNRQGATDEQYFGPGTRLTVT.